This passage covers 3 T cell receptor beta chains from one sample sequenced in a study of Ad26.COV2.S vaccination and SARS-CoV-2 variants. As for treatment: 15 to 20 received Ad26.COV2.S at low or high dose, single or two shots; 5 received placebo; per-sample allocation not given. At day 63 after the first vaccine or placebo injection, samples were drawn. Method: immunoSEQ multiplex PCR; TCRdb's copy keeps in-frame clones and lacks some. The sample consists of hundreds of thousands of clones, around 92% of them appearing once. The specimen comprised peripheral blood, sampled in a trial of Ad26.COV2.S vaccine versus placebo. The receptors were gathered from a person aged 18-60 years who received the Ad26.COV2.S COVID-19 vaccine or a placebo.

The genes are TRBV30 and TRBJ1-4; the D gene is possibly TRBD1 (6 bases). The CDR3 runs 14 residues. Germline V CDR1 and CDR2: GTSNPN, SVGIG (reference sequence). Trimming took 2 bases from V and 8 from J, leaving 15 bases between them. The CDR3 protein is CAWSTGRGDEKLFF. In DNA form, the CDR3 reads TGTGCCTGGAGTACAGGGCGGGGGGACGAAAAACTGTTTTTT.

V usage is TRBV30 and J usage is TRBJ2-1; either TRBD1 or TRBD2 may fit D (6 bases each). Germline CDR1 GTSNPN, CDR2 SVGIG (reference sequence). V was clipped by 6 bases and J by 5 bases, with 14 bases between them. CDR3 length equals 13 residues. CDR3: CACPRGGHNEQFF. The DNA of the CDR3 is TGTGCCTGCCCTCGAGGGGGGCACAATGAGCAGTTCTTC. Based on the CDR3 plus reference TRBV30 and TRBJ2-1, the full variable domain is SQTIHQWPATLVQPVGSPLSLECTVEGTSNPNLYWYRQAAGRGLQLLFYSVGIGQISSEVPQNLSASRPQDRQFILSSKKLLLSDSGFYLCACPRGGHNEQFFGPGTRLTVL.

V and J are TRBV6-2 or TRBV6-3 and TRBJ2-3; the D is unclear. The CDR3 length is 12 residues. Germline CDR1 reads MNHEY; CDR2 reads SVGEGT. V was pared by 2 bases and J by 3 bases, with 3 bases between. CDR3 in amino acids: CASSYPTDTQYF. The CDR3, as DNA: TGTGCCAGCAGTTACCCTACAGATACGCAGTATTTT.